This T cell receptor beta chain was retrieved from a study of CD8 T cells in ankylosing spondylitis. The study, taken as a whole, reports: Past studies reported some motif variants in reactive arthritis synovial fluid and blood.

As regards this clonotype: Its antigen remains unknown.

Using its own MiXCR run on the 5' RACE reads, TCRdb lists one record per CDR3 protein. The sample holds about 350,000 distinct CDR3 sequences; about 20% are singletons and the top ten take less than 15%. The CDR3 is made up of 14 amino acids. Germline V gene data show CDR1 as SNHLY and CDR2 as FYNNEI. J gave up 9 bases and V 2 bases, and 6 bases lay outside the gene matches. The origin of this receptor is a male donor with ankylosing spondylitis or in good health (not recorded which). This sequence joins TRBV2 and TRBJ2-1, with TRBD2 identical over 8 bases. Sequences were obtained from blood, either unsorted or a sorted T cell fraction (not recorded which). The CDR3 sequence: CASSETGGGSEQFF. DNA of the CDR3: TGTGCCAGCAGTGAAACGGGGGGGGGCAGTGAGCAGTTCTTC.